This T cell receptor beta chain was sequenced for a study of blood T cell repertoires in COVID-19. Across the study: Acute and convalescent COVID-19 samples came from the United States, Italy and Spain. The analysed material was cDNA or gDNA that came from T cells, B-cell-depleted T cells, or PBMCs.

Enrolled through a virtual design, the participants were between about 18 and 100 years of age and came from 24 US areas. Participants were placed into cohorts based on the clinical history they reported. TCRdb's copy holds only in-frame clones and misses some; the assay was immunoSEQ multiplex PCR. The data contain 180,000 or so clones, roughly four fifths of them seen just once; the ten biggest clones take up 11%. The CDR3 runs to 13 residues. The germline V gene encodes CDR1 MNHEY and CDR2 SMNVEV (reference sequence). Losses at the gene ends were 5 bases for V and 6 bases for J; bases not matched to a gene: 5.

The V and J genes are TRBV27 and TRBJ1-2; 8 positions match TRBD1. Sequencing was performed on PBMCs or T cells enriched from blood (not recorded which). The clonotype was recovered from a man over 45 who had recovered from COVID-19. CDR3 in DNA: TGTGCCAGCAGTATGGGACAGGCGGATGGCTACACCTTC. Residues: CASSMGQADGYTF.